This paragraph covers one T cell receptor (beta chain) sequence. Its antigen is not yet known. A read error may produce the germline difference seen at one junction end. The protocol used for the library was multiplex PCR. The listed sequencing device is Illumina HiSeq 2500. TCRbeta libraries were constructed through three rounds of nested PCR with primers (Table S4) according to protocols modified from ARM-PCR. Before sequencing, PCR products of 200-500 bp were cut from the gel and purified using the QIAquick gel extraction kit. In the source study's methods: Reads were cleaned using Trimmomatic, were merged into complete CDR3 sequences using FLASH, and were assigned to V(D)J germline segments using MiTCR. VDJtools was used to compute clonal diversity as the inverse Simpson's index. A read counted as productive if the sequence was in-frame and lacked a premature stop codon. In TCRdb, the public reads were trimmed at Q25 with fastp and aligned with MiXCR, with productive beta chains retained. CDR3 protein duplicates are merged, each entry listing the most common genes and DNA. The V and J calls come from TCRdb's annotation, not from the publication. A total of 110,000 or so distinct CDR3 sequences appear in this sample, over 55% of them only once. In total, the top ten clones hold around a fifth of the sample.

From the cysteine through the phenylalanine, the CDR3 covers 14 amino acids. The only DNA kept is the CDR3, 42 bases in frame from the first base. Reading the germline V gene (reference sequence) gives CDR1 DFQATT and CDR2 SNEGSKA. The data belong to a study of tumor and adjacent non-tumor tissue in lung cancer (dated by TCRdb to the late 2010s). Broadly, across the study: By cancer type, the cohort comprised some 13 adenocarcinoma patients, a couple of squamous cell carcinoma patients and 1 small cell lung cancer patient. The study compared bulk TCRbeta repertoires between lung tumor tissue and matched distant non-tumor lung tissue from 15 or so lung cancer patients. The approximately 15 enrolled patients, of whom some 10 were men and 5 were women, were aged 31 to 76 years and were diagnosed with TNM stage I to III disease. Approximately 31 paired specimens, one tumor and one normal lung sample per patient, were profiled by TCRbeta CDR3 sequencing. Sequencing generated a total of 120 million or so productive TCRbeta reads, averaging about 4.17 million reads per sample. General conclusions and limits of the study: The top 100 clones made up a significantly larger cumulative share of the repertoire in normal lung than in tumor tissue. Only about 14 patients were in the cohort, and the authors stated that larger samples and more detailed clinical data are needed. Neither the sequencing platform nor unique molecular identifiers are named or mentioned anywhere in the methods. Younger patients had significantly higher TCR diversity, and higher tumor TCR diversity was associated with shorter overall and disease-free survival. Tumor tissue showed significantly higher TCR diversity (inverse Simpson) than normal lung tissue, at 431.37 vs 166.20 (P = 0.0075, Mann-Whitney U test). Peripheral blood was not sequenced, so blood TCRbeta repertoires were not examined in the lung cancer patients of the study.

Bulk unsorted tissue served as the source for RNA extraction, and RNA quality was assessed using a NanoDrop ND-1000 and an Agilent 2100. Normal lung samples were distant non-tumor tissue taken more than 3 cm from the tumor edge. All donors had newly diagnosed lung cancer, had not received prior chemotherapy, and were admitted for thoracic surgery in China between August and November 2014. The study excluded patients who had received radiotherapy or chemotherapy before or who had another cancer at the same time. Surgical tissue pieces of 1-2 cm3 were preserved in RNAlater solution and stored at -80 °C until use.

The sequence was collected from a man aged 60 to 69 with non-small cell lung cancer. The sequence links TRBV20-1 to TRBJ1-5; possibly the D gene is TRBD1, per 5 matching bases. Sequenced sample: distant non-tumor lung tissue. The nucleotide sequence reads TGCAGTGCAATGGAGGGGTATGGAAATCTGCCCCAGCATTTT. This translates into CSAMEGYGNLPQHF.